This T cell receptor (beta chain) came from a study of T cell repertoires in cytomegalovirus infection. Study at large: CMV infection and matching HLA type were both indicated by public TCR beta signatures. Whole-study findings and limits: HLA-C-restricted, CMV-specific TCR beta clonotypes were dominant ex vivo. Accumulated public TCR beta family frequency recognized individuals carrying CMV together with the relevant HLA.

TCRdb independently ran MiXCR on the reads; one entry per CDR3 protein. The sample has fewer than 700,000 distinct CDR3 sequences, 20% to 30% seen once. Points on this clonotype: Its antigen remains unknown.

This CDR3 region has 16 residues. Germline V gene lookup returns CDR1 SGHDN and CDR2 FVKESK. With 4 bases removed from V and 4 bases from J, the gap between germline ends came to 20 bases. This receptor was obtained from a human donor in good health (CMV status not recorded). Some clones in this sample may be carry-over from other donors' samples. The chain recombines TRBV14 with TRBJ2-7; D is uncertain. Material: CD8+ T cells from PBMCs. The CDR3, as DNA: TGTGCCAGCAGCCTTCACTGGAGTAGTTTGACTTACGAGCAGTACTTC. Its protein is CASSLHWSSLTYEQYF. Supplemented by reference TRBV14 and TRBJ2-7, the full variable domain reads EAGVTQFPSHSVIEKGQTVTLRCDPISGHDNLYWYRRVMGKEIKFLLHFVKESKQDESGMPNNRFLAERTGGTYSTLKVQPAELEDSGVYFCASSLHWSSLTYEQYFGPGTRLTVT.